This is a list of T cell receptor beta chains from one sample in a study of response to subunit inactivated influenza vaccine. TCRdb passed the RT-PCR reads through MiXCR, listing each CDR3 protein once. This sample has 650,000 to 800,000 distinct CDR3 sequences, with about 15% found just once. The sample in question was PBMCs from blood, obtained 14 to 15 days before vaccination. These receptors came from a man over 45 who received an inactivated influenza vaccine. Each CDR3 is given with its conserved first and last residue. The D gene is left open where the match is weak. Clone sizes are given selectively: once, few, many, or a class where the clone is expanded.

clone size: NA; J gene: TRBJ1-6; V gene: TRBV6-6; D gene: NA; CDR3 protein: CASTRTVNSPLHF; CDR3 DNA: TGTGCCAGCACGAGGACAGTTAATTCACCCCTCCACTTT
clone size: few; J gene: TRBJ1-5; V gene: TRBV6-5; D gene: NA; CDR3 protein: CASSYSNGEPQHF; CDR3 DNA: TGTGCCAGCAGTTACTCGAACGGAGAGCCCCAGCATTTT
clone size: NA; J gene: TRBJ2-1; V gene: TRBV4-2; D gene: TRBD2; CDR3 protein: CASSRKPQSGGPGYNEQFF; CDR3 DNA: TGTGCCAGCAGCCGTAAACCCCAGTCGGGAGGGCCGGGCTACAATGAGCAGTTCTTC
clone size: few; J gene: TRBJ2-7; V gene: TRBV7-9; D gene: NA; CDR3 protein: CASSASPTGSYEQYF; CDR3 DNA: TGTGCCAGCAGCGCCTCACCTACGGGTTCCTACGAGCAGTACTTC
clone size: few; J gene: TRBJ2-7; V gene: TRBV11-2; D gene: TRBD2; CDR3 protein: CASSLDSWSGGYEQYF; CDR3 DNA: TGTGCCAGCAGCTTAGACTCGTGGAGCGGGGGCTACGAGCAGTACTTC
clone size: NA; J gene: TRBJ2-2; V gene: TRBV6-1; D gene: NA; CDR3 protein: CASYGGTSGAPNTGELFF; CDR3 DNA: TGTGCCAGCTATGGGGGTACCTCGGGGGCCCCGAACACCGGGGAGCTGTTTTTT
clone size: many; J gene: TRBJ1-1; V gene: TRBV29-1; D gene: TRBD1; CDR3 protein: CSVESGGRGLLPEAFF; CDR3 DNA: TGCAGCGTTGAATCTGGGGGTAGGGGGCTTTTGCCTGAAGCTTTCTTT
clone size: NA; J gene: TRBJ2-5; V gene: TRBV23-1; D gene: TRBD1; CDR3 protein: CASSNRDRVSEKREETQYF; CDR3 DNA: TGCGCCAGCAGTAACCGGGACAGGGTAAGCGAGAAGAGAGAAGAGACCCAGTACTTC
clone size: NA; J gene: TRBJ2-3; V gene: TRBV20-1; D gene: TRBD2; CDR3 protein: CSASDSGGIDTQYF; CDR3 DNA: TGCAGTGCTAGCGATAGCGGGGGGATAGATACGCAGTATTTT
clone size: few; J gene: TRBJ2-2; V gene: TRBV29-1; D gene: TRBD1; CDR3 protein: CSVEGQGYTGELFF; CDR3 DNA: TGCAGCGTTGAGGGACAGGGATACACCGGGGAGCTGTTTTTT
clone size: NA; J gene: TRBJ2-1; V gene: TRBV5-1; D gene: NA; CDR3 protein: CASRLLASSYNEQFF; CDR3 DNA: TGCGCCAGCCGTCTTCTAGCGAGCTCCTACAATGAGCAGTTCTTC
clone size: few; J gene: TRBJ2-5; V gene: TRBV20-1; D gene: TRBD2; CDR3 protein: CSVRLARVPKETQYF; CDR3 DNA: TGCAGTGTCCGACTAGCGAGAGTCCCAAAAGAGACCCAGTACTTC
clone size: few; J gene: TRBJ2-7; V gene: TRBV5-1; D gene: NA; CDR3 protein: CASSRGQLYEQYF; CDR3 DNA: TGCGCCAGCAGCCGCGGGCAGCTCTACGAGCAGTACTTC